This T cell receptor (beta chain) was sequenced in a study of cytomegalovirus exposure and HLA in healthy donors. A multiplex PCR was run with 60 Vbeta primers and 13 Jbeta primers. The table came from immunoSEQ multiplex PCR; TCRdb's copy has only in-frame clones and leaves some out. The data show approximately 150,000 clones, 77% seen once. V dropped 6 bases and J dropped 0 bases, with 9 bases sitting between them. The CDR3 runs 13 residues. The germline gives CDR1 LNHDA, CDR2 SQIVND (reference sequence). Points from the study as a whole: Most sequenced TCRs were rare (though some public TCRs occurred in many donors). When a later analysis was performed, an Asian-associated ancestry cluster reportedly had fewer N-insertions than the roughly 700-donor mean.

A word on this clone: The antigen is not known.

This TCR was recovered from a woman aged 25-40 years in good health and CMV-seronegative. Material: PBMCs. The chain links TRBV19 to TRBJ2-7; TRBD1 is a possible D gene (5 bases). The CDR3 sequence is CASRRTISYEQYF. CDR3 nucleotides: TGTGCCAGTAGAAGGACAATCTCCTACGAGCAGTACTTC. The full variable domain, in which reference TRBV19 and TRBJ2-7 provide the parts outside the CDR3, is DGGITQSPKYLFRKEGQNVTLSCEQNLNHDAMYWYRQDPGQGLRLIYYSQIVNDFQKGDIAEGYSVSREKKESFPLTVTSAQKNPTAFYLCASRRTISYEQYFGPGTRLTVT.